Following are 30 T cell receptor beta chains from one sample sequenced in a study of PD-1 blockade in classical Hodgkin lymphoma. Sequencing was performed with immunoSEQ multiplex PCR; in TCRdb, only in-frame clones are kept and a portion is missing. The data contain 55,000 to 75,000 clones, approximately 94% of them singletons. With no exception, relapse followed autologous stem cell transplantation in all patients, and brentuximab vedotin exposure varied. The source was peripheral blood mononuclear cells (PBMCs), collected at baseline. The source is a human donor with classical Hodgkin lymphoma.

The CDR3 bases are TGTGCCAGCAGCCCGGGGGGGAGAATTCTCTCTGGAAACACCATATATTTT. Its translation is CASSPGGRILSGNTIYF. The chain combines TRBV9 with TRBJ1-3; D might be TRBD1 (5 bases). The germline gives CDR1 SGDLS, CDR2 YYNGEE. The CDR3 is 17 amino acids. Trimming pared 4 bases from V and 0 bases from J, leaving 17 bases between.

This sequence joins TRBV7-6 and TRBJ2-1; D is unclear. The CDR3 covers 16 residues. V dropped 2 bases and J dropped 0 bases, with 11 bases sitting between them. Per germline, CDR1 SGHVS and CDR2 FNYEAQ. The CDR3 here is CASSLMGRSSYNEQFF. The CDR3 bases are TGTGCCAGCAGCTTAATGGGCAGGAGCTCCTACAATGAGCAGTTCTTC.

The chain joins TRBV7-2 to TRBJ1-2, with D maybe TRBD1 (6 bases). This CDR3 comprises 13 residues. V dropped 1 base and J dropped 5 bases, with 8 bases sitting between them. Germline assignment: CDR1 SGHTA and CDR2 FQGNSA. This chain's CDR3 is CASSLEGGYGYTF. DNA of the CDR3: TGTGCCAGCAGCTTAGAGGGGGGTTATGGCTACACCTTC.

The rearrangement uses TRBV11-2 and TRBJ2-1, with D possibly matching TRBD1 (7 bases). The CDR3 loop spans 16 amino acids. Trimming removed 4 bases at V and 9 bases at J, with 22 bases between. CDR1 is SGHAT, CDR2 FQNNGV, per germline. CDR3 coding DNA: TGTGCCAGCAGCTATGGTGAGCAGGGGGGCCCTCCTGAGCAGTTCTTC. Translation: CASSYGEQGGPPEQFF. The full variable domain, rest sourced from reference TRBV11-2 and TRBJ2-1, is EAGVAQSPRYKIIEKRQSVAFWCNPISGHATLYWYQQILGQGPKLLIQFQNNGVVDDSQLPKDRFSAERLKGVDSTLKIQPAKLEDSAVYLCASSYGEQGGPPEQFFGPGTRLTVL.

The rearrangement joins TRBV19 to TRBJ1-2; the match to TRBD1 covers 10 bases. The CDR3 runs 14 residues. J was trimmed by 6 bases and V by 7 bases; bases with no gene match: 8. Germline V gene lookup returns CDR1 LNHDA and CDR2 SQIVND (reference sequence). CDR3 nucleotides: TGTGCCAGTACCGAGACAGGGGGCTTCCATGGCTACACCTTC. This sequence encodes CASTETGGFHGYTF.

In DNA, the CDR3 is TGTGCCAGCAGTTTACTAGGTAGCGGGTTCACAGATACGCAGTATTTT. It specifies CASSLLGSGFTDTQYF. This chain joins TRBV28 and TRBJ2-3; 7 nucleotides match TRBD2. Germline V lookup: CDR1 MDHEN, CDR2 SYDVKM. V dropped 2 bases and J dropped 2; count of bases not matched to a gene: 7. The CDR3 is 16 amino acids.

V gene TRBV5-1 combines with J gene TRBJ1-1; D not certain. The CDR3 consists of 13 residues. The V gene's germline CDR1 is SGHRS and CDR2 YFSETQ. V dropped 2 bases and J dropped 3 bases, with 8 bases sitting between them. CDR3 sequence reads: CASSFARHTEAFF. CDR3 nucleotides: TGCGCCAGCAGCTTCGCCAGGCACACTGAAGCTTTCTTT.

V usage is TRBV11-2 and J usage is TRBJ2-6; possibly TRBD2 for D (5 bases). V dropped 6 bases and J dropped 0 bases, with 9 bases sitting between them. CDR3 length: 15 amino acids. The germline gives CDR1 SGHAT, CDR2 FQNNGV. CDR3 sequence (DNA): TGTGCCAGCAGGGTGGCGGGCTCTGGGGCCAACGTCCTGACTTTC. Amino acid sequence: CASRVAGSGANVLTF.

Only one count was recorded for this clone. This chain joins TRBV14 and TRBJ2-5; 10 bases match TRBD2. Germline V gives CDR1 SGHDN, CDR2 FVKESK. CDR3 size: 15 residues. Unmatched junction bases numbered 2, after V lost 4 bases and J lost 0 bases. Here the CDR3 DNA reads TGTGCCAGCAGCCTCGGACTAGCGGACCAAGAGACCCAGTACTTC. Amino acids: CASSLGLADQETQYF. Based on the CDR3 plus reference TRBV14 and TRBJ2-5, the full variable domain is EAGVTQFPSHSVIEKGQTVTLRCDPISGHDNLYWYRRVMGKEIKFLLHFVKESKQDESGMPNNRFLAERTGGTYSTLKVQPAELEDSGVYFCASSLGLADQETQYFGPGTRLLVL.

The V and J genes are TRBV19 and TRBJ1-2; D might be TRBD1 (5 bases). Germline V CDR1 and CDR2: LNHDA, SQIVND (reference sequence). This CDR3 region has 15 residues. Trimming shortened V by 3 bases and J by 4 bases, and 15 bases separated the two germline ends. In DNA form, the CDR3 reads TGTGCCAGTAGTATGGGGCAGGGAATCTTCTATGGCTACACCTTC. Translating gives CASSMGQGIFYGYTF.

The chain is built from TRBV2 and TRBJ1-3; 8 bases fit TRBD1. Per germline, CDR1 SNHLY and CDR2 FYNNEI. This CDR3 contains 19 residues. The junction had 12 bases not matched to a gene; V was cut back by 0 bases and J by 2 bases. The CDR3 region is CASSEAPPPGGPPGNTIYF. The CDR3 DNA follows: TGTGCCAGCAGTGAAGCTCCGCCACCAGGGGGCCCACCTGGAAACACCATATATTTT.

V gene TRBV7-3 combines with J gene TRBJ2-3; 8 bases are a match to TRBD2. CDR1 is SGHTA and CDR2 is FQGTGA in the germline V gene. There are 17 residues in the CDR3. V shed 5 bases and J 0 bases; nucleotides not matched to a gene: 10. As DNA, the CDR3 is TGTGCCAGCAGCAGTAGCGGGATGGCGTCTAGCACAGATACGCAGTATTTT. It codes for CASSSSGMASSTDTQYF.

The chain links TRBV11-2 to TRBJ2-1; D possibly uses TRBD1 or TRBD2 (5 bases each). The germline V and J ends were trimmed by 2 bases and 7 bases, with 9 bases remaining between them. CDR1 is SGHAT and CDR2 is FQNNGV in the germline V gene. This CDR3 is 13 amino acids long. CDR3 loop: CASSLMRGNEQFF. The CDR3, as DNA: TGTGCCAGCAGCTTAATGAGGGGAAATGAGCAGTTCTTC.

CDR3 sequence (DNA): TGTGCCAGCAGCTTAGGCGGCGGATTCTACGAGCAGTACTTC. Translating gives CASSLGGGFYEQYF. This chain links TRBV7-3 with TRBJ2-7; D remains ambiguous. CDR1 is SGHTA and CDR2 is FQGTGA in the germline V gene. With 2 bases removed from V and 3 bases from J, the gap between germline ends came to 11 bases. The length of the CDR3 is 14 residues.

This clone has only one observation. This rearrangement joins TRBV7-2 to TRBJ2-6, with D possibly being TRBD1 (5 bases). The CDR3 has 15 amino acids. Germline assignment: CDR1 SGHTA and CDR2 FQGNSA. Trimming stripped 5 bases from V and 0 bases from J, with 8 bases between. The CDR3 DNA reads TGTGCCAGCAGCCTCGACAGCTCTGGGGCCAACGTCCTGACTTTC. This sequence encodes CASSLDSSGANVLTF.

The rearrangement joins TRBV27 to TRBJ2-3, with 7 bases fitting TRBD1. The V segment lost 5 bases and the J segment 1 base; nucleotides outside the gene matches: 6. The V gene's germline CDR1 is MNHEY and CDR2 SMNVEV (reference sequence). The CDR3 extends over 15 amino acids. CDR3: CASSVTGAGTDTQYF. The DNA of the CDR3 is TGTGCCAGCAGTGTCACAGGGGCCGGCACAGATACGCAGTATTTT.

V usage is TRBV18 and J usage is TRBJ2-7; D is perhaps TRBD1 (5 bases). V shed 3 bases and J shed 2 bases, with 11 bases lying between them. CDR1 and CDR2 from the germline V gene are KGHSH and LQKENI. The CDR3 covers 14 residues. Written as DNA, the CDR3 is TGTGCCAGCTCACCCGACAGAAACCCCTACGAGCAGTACTTC. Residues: CASSPDRNPYEQYF.

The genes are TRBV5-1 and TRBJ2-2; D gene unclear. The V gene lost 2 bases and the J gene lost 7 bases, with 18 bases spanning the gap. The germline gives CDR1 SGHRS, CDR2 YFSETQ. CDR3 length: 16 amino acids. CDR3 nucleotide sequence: TGCGCCAGCAGCTTCAGCCAGATTCCACACCTCGGGGAGCTGTTTTTT. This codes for CASSFSQIPHLGELFF.

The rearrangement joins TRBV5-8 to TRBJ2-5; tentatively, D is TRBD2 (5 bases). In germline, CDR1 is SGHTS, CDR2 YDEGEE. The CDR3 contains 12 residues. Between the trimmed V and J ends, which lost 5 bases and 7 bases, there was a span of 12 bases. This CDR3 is CASSLSRGTQYF. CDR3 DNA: TGTGCCAGCAGTCTGTCACGGGGGACCCAGTACTTC.

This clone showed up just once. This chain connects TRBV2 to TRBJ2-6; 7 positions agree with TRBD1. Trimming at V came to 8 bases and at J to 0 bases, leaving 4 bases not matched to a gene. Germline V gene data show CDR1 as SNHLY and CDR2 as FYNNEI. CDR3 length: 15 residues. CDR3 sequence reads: CASGAGGSGANVLTF. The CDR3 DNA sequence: TGTGCCAGCGGAGCAGGGGGCTCTGGGGCCAACGTCCTGACTTTC. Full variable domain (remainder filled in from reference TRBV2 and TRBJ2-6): EPEVTQTPSHQVTQMGQEVILRCVPISNHLYFYWYRQILGQKVEFLVSFYNNEISEKSEIFDDQFSVERPDGSNFTLKIRSTKLEDSAMYFCASGAGGSGANVLTFGAGSRLTVL.

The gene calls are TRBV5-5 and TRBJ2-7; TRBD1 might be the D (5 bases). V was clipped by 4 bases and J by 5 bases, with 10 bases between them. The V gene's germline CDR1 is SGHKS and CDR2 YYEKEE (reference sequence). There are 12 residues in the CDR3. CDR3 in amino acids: CASSNQGDEQYF. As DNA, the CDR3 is TGTGCCAGCAGCAACCAGGGTGACGAGCAGTACTTC.

The CDR3 spells CASMGFYGYTF. The CDR3, as DNA: TGTGCCAGCATGGGGTTCTATGGCTACACCTTC. V usage is TRBV9 and J usage is TRBJ1-2; D is unclear. Germline V lookup: CDR1 SGDLS, CDR2 YYNGEE. The ends were cut back, 6 bases at V and 4 bases at J, with 7 bases in the middle. The CDR3 has 11 amino acids.

CDR3 protein: CSVEGELAAYNEQFF. CDR3 nucleotide sequence: TGCAGCGTTGAAGGGGAACTAGCAGCCTACAATGAGCAGTTCTTC. The chain links TRBV29-1 to TRBJ2-1, with D maybe TRBD2 (6 bases). Germline loops: CDR1 SQVTM, CDR2 ANQGSEA. There are 15 residues in the CDR3. The ends were cut back, 1 base at V and 2 bases at J, with 12 bases in the middle.

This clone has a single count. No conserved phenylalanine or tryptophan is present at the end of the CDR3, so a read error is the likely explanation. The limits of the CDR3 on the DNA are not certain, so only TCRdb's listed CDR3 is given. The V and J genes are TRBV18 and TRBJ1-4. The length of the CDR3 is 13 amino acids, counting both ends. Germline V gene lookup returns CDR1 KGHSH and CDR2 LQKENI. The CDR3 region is CASSQTKNSMLLL.

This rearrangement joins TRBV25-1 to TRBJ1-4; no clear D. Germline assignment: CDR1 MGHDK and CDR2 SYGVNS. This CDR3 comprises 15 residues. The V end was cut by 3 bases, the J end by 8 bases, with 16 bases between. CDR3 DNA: TGTGCCAGCAGTGACGGCCGGGGTACGAGGGAAAAACTGTTTTTT. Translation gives CASSDGRGTREKLFF.

The CDR3 DNA reads as TGCGCCAGCAGCCAAGAAAGGGACGGACCCTACGAGCAGTACTTC. It is translated as CASSQERDGPYEQYF. V and J are TRBV4-1 and TRBJ2-7; the D call may be TRBD1 or TRBD2 (5 bases each). From germline, CDR1 is MGHRA and CDR2 YSYEKL. The CDR3 is 15 residues long. With 0 bases removed from V and 2 bases from J, the gap between germline ends came to 11 bases.

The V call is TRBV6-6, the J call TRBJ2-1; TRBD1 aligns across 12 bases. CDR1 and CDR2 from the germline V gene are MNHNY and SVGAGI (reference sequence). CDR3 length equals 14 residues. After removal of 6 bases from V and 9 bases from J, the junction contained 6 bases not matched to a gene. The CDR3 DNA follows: TGTGCCAGCAGCCCGGGACAGGGGGCCGGTGAGCAGTTCTTC. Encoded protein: CASSPGQGAGEQFF.

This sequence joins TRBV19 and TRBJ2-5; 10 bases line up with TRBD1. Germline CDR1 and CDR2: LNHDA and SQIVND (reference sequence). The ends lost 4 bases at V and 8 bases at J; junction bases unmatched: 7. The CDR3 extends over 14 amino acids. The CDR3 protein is CASSTKGQGETQYF. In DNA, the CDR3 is TGTGCCAGTAGTACGAAAGGACAGGGGGAAACCCAGTACTTC.

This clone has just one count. The DNA for the CDR3 is TGTGCCAGTAGTCCCCGTCCCGCCTACAATGAGCAGTTCTTC. Protein product: CASSPRPAYNEQFF. The rearrangement uses TRBV19 and TRBJ2-1; unclear D gene. Germline CDR1 and CDR2: LNHDA and SQIVND (reference sequence). The CDR3 loop spans 14 amino acids. V lost 5 bases, J lost 2 bases, and 10 bases lay in between. Full variable domain (rest looked up from reference TRBV19 and TRBJ2-1): DGGITQSPKYLFRKEGQNVTLSCEQNLNHDAMYWYRQDPGQGLRLIYYSQIVNDFQKGDIAEGYSVSREKKESFPLTVTSAQKNPTAFYLCASSPRPAYNEQFFGPGTRLTVL.

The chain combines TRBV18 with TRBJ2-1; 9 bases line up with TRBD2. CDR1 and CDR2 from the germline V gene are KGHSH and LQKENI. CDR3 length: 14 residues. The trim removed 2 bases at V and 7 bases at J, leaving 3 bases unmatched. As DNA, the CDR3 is TGTGCCAGCTCACCAGGACTAGCGCAAAATGAGCAGTTCTTC. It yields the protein CASSPGLAQNEQFF.